This entry concerns a single T cell receptor beta chain. PCR was performed using 60 Vbeta and 13 Jbeta primers. Produced via immunoSEQ multiplex PCR; TCRdb's table is partial and in-frame only. Of some 150,000 clones detected, 75% appear once; the ten largest clones hold about 3.5%. The source of the sample is a study of cytomegalovirus exposure and HLA in healthy donors. The CDR3 runs to 15 residues. The V gene's germline CDR1 is GTSNPN and CDR2 SVGIG (reference sequence). V gave up 0 bases and J gave up 7 bases; unmatched junction bases: 12. The clonotype was recovered from a man in his forties or fifties in good health and CMV-seronegative. V usage is TRBV30 and J usage is TRBJ2-7, with 7 bases fitting TRBD2. Material: PBMCs. The chain's CDR3 is CAWSVKFVREEEQYF. In DNA form, the CDR3 reads TGTGCCTGGAGTGTAAAATTTGTTCGGGAGGAGGAGCAGTACTTC.